This T cell receptor beta chain is from a study of vaccination effects on CD4 cells after COVID-19. Study-level information: Sequencing in the ViraFEST assay came after antigen-specific CD4+ T cells had been expanded with viral peptide pools, which were used to stimulate PBMC. Study-wide points: The study got few convalescent patients and did not collect any early post-infection timepoints.

This CDR3 is built from 15 residues. V was trimmed by 3 bases and J by 4 bases, leaving 15 bases between them. Germline V gene data show CDR1 as MNHNS and CDR2 as SASEGT. Once cultured for 10 days, the cells underwent separation to obtain CD4+ T cells. The participants, recipients of two vaccine doses, got either BNT162b2 or mRNA-1273. Half-medium replacement with IL-2 medium occurred on days 3 and 7. This clone was counted only a few times. The antigen remains undetermined. TCRdb's copy holds only in-frame clones and misses some; the assay was immunoSEQ multiplex PCR. The sample consists of fewer than 75,000 clones, around 79% of them appearing once.

The TCR originated in a human donor who received a COVID-19 vaccine. This sample comprised CD4+ T cells from PBMCs cultured without peptide, obtained after COVID-19 vaccination. This chain links TRBV6-1 with TRBJ1-2; D is perhaps TRBD1 (6 bases). This CDR3 reads CASSDNSKGGYGYTF. CDR3 DNA: TGTGCCAGCAGTGACAACAGCAAAGGGGGCTATGGCTACACCTTC.